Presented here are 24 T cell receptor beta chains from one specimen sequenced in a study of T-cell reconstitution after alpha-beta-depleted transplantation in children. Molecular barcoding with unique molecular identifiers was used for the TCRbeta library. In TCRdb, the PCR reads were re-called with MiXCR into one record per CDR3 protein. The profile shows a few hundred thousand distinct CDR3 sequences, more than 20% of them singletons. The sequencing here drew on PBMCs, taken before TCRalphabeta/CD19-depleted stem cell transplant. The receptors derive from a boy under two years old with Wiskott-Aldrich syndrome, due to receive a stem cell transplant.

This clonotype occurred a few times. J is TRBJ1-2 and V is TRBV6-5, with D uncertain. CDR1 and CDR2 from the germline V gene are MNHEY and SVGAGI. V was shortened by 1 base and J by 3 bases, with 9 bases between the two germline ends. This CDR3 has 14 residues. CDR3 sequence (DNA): TGTGCCAGCAGTTACTTTAAAACCGACTATGGCTACACCTTC. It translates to CASSYFKTDYGYTF.

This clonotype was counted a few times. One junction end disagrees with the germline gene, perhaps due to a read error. The CDR3 is CASSLAVRNNEQFF. Here the CDR3 DNA reads TGTGCCAGCAGTCTAGCGGTGAGAAACAATGAGCAGTTCTTC. The chain has TRBV12-3 or TRBV12-4 and TRBJ2-1; 7 nucleotides align to TRBD2. The CDR3 runs to 14 residues.

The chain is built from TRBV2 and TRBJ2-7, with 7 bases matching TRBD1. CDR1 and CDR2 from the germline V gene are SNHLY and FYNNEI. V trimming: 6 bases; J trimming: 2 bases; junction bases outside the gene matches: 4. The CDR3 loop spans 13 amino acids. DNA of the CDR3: TGTGCCAGCAGCGACAGGGAGACCTACGAGCAGTACTTC. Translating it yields CASSDRETYEQYF.

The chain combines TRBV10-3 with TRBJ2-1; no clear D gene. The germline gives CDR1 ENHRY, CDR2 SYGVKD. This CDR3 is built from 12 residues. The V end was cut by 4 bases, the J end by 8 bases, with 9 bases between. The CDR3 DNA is TGTGCCATCAGTGGTTCCCGTCATGAGCAGTTCTTC. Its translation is CAISGSRHEQFF.

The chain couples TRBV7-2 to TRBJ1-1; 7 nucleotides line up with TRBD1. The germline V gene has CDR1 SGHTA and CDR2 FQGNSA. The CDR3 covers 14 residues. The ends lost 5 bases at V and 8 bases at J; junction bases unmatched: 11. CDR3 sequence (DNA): TGTGCCAGCAGCCCCCGACAGGGCGGGGTGGAAGCTTTCTTT. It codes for CASSPRQGGVEAFF.

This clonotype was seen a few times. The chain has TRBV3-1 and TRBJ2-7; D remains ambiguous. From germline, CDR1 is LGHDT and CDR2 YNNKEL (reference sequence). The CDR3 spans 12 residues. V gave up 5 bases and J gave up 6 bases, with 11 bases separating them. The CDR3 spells CASSSPMLEQYF. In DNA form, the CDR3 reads TGTGCCAGCAGCTCGCCAATGCTCGAGCAGTACTTC.

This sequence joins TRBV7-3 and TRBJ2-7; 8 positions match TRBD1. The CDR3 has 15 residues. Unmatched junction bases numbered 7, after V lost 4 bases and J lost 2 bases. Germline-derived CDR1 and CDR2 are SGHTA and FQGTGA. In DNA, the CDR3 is TGTGCCAGCAGCTACGCCGGGACAGGTGCCTACGAGCAGTACTTC. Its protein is CASSYAGTGAYEQYF.

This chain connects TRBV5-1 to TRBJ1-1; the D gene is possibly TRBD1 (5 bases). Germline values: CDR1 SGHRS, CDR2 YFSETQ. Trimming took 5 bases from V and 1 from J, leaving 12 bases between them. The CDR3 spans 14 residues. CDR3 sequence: CASSPIGQNTEAFF. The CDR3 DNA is TGCGCCAGCAGTCCTATCGGACAGAACACTGAAGCTTTCTTT.

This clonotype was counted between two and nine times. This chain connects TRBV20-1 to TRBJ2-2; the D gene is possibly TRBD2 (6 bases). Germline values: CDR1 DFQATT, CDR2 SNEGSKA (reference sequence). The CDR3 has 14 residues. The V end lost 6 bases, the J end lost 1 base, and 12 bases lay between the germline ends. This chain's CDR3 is CSALVAVNTGELFF. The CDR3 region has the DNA TGCAGTGCCCTAGTAGCGGTGAACACCGGGGAGCTGTTTTTT.

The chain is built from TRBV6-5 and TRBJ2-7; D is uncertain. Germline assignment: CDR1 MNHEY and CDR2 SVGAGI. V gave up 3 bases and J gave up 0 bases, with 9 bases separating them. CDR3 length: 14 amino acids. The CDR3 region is CASSYSGISYEQYF. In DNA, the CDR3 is TGTGCCAGCAGTTATTCCGGAATCTCCTACGAGCAGTACTTC.

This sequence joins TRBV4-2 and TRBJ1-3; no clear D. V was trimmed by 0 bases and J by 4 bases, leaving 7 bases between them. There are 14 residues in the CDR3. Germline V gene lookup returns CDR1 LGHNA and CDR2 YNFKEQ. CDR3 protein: CASSQDLVGNTIYF. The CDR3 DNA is TGTGCCAGCAGCCAAGATCTAGTCGGAAACACCATATATTTT.

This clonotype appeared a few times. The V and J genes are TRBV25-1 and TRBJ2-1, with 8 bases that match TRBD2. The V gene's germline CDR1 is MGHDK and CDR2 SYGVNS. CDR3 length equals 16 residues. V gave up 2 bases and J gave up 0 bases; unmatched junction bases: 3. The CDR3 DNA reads TGTGCCAGCAGTGAAAATAGCGGGACCTCCTACAATGAGCAGTTCTTC. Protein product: CASSENSGTSYNEQFF.

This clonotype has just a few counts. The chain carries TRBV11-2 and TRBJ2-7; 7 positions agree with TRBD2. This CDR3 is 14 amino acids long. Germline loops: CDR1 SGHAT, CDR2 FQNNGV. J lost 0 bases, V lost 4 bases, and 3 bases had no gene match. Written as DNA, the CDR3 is TGTGCCAGCAGCTCTAGCGGTATCTCCTACGAGCAGTACTTC. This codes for CASSSSGISYEQYF.

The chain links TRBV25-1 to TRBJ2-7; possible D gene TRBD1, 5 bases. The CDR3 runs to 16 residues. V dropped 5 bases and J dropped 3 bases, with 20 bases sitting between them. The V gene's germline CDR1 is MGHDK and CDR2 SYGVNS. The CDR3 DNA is TGTGCCAGCAGTTCCGATTCGGTAGGGGCCATCTACGAGCAGTACTTC. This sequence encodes CASSSDSVGAIYEQYF.

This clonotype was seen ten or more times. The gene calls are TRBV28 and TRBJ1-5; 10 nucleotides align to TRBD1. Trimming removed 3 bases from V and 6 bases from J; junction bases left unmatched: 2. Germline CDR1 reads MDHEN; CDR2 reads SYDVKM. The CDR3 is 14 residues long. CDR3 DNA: TGTGCCAGCAGTTTCGGACAGGGGGGTCAGCCCCAGCATTTT. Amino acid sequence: CASSFGQGGQPQHF.

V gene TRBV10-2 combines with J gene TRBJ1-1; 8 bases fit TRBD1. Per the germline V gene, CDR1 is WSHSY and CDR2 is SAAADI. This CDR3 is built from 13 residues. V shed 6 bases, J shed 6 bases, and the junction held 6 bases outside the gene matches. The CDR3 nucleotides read TGCGCCAGCAGGGAGACAGGGGTGCCTGAAGCTTTCTTT. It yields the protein CASRETGVPEAFF.

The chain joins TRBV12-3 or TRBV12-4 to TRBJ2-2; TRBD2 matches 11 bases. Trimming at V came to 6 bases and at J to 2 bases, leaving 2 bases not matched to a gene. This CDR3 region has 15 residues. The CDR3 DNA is TGTGCCAGCAGGGGACTAGCGGCCAACACCGGGGAGCTGTTTTTT. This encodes CASRGLAANTGELFF.

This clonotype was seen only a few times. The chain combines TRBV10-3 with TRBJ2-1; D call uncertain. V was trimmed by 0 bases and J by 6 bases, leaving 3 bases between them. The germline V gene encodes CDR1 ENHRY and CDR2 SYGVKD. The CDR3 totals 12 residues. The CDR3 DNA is TGTGCCATCAGTGAGTCGGCCAATGAGCAGTTCTTC. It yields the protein CAISESANEQFF.

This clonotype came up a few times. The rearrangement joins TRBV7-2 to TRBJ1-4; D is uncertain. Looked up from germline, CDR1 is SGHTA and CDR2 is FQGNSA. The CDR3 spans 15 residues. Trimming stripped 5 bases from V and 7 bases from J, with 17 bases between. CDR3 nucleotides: TGTGCCAGCAGCCCAAGACTGGCTGGTAGTGAAAAACTGTTTTTT. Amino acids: CASSPRLAGSEKLFF.

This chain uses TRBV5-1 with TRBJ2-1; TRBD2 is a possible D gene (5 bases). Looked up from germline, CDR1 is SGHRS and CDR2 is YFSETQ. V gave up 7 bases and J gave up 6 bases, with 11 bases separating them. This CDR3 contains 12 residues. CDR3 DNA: TGCGCCAGCTCTACGGCGGGCAATGAGCAGTTCTTC. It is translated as CASSTAGNEQFF.

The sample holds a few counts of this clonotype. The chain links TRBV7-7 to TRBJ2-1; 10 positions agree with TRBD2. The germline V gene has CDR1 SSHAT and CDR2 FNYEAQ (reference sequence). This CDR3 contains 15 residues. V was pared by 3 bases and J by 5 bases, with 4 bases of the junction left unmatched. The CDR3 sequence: CASSFASGGNNEQFF. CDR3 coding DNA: TGTGCCAGCAGCTTTGCTAGCGGGGGTAACAATGAGCAGTTCTTC.

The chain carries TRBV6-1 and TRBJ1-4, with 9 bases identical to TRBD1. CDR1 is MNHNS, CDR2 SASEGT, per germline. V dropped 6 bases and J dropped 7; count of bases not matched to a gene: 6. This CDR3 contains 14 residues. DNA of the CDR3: TGTGCCAGCAGAGAGGGACAGGGAGGTGAAAAACTGTTTTTT. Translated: CASREGQGGEKLFF.

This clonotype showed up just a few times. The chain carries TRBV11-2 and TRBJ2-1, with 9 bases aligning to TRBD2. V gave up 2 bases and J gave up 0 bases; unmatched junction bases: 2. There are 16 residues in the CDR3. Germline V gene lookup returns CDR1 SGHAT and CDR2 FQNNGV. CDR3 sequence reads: CASSLSTSGSYNEQFF. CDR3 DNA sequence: TGTGCCAGCAGCTTATCGACTAGCGGCTCCTACAATGAGCAGTTCTTC. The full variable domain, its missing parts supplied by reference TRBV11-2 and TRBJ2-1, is EAGVAQSPRYKIIEKRQSVAFWCNPISGHATLYWYQQILGQGPKLLIQFQNNGVVDDSQLPKDRFSAERLKGVDSTLKIQPAKLEDSAVYLCASSLSTSGSYNEQFFGPGTRLTVL.

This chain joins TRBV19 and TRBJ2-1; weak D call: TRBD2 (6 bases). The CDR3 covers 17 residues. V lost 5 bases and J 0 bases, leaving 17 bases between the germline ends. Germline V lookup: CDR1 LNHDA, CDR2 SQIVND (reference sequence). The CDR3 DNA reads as TGTGCCAGTAGTGACTCGGGACTCCGAAGCTCCTACAATGAGCAGTTCTTC. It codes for CASSDSGLRSSYNEQFF.